The sequence of this T cell receptor (beta chain) was determined in a study of pediatric ulcerative colitis. The study's findings and limits: No controls had the two rectal clonotypes shared by ulcerative colitis patients.

Sequencing was at survey level. TCRdb's copy holds only in-frame clones and misses some; the assay was immunoSEQ multiplex PCR. The table has 23,000 or so clones, 71% seen once. This clone was observed a handful of times. The antigen is unknown. During colonoscopy, one to two rectal pinch biopsies were collected. This CDR3 is 15 amino acids long. Deletions cut 5 bases from V and 5 bases from J, with 13 bases between. Germline V gives CDR1 SGHTA, CDR2 FQGNSA. The sample was gut tissue. This chain links TRBV7-2 with TRBJ1-6; D might be TRBD1 (6 bases). This clonotype was sampled from a boy aged 5-17 years with severe ulcerative colitis. CDR3 in amino acids: CASSKQGGDNSPLHF. DNA of the CDR3: TGTGCCAGCAGCAAACAGGGTGGGGATAATTCACCCCTCCACTTT.